This T cell receptor (beta chain) was documented in a study of T cells in localized non-small cell lung cancer. V was pared by 5 bases and J by 3 bases, with 11 bases of the junction left unmatched. Germline V CDR1 and CDR2: SGHNT, YENEEA. The CDR3 runs 16 residues. Notes on the study in general: A median of around 60 clones ranked among the top 100 in tumor appeared in adjacent lung. Blood T cell density predicted longer survival; adjacent-lung clonality, shorter. Tumor samples were not multi-region, leaving intratumor heterogeneity unexcluded. The highest T cell clonality was in uninvolved adjacent lung, above tumor.

Some clones are missing from TCRdb's copy, which holds only in-frame ones; the method was immunoSEQ multiplex PCR. The table lists 750 to 900 clones, about 20% of them singletons. Turning to this clone: Its antigen is undetermined.

The chain recombines TRBV11-3 with TRBJ2-7, with 9 bases identical to TRBD2. Here the sequenced sample was normal lung tissue next to the tumor, taken before any cancer treatment. The sequence came from a man aged 35-69 years with stage I lung adenocarcinoma. In DNA form, the CDR3 reads TGTGCCAGCAGCCCCCCGAGGCGGGAGGGCCTCTACGAGCAGTACTTC. Its protein product is CASSPPRREGLYEQYF.